This T cell receptor (beta chain) was retrieved from a study of glioma-infiltrating T cells after dendritic cell vaccination. Study in general: Autologous tumor lysate was loaded overnight onto monocyte-derived dendritic cells grown approximately 7 days with IL-4 and GM-CSF. Dendritic cell vaccine was injected intradermally three times, biweekly.

Assay used: immunoSEQ multiplex PCR; TCRdb lists only in-frame clones, some missing. The sample holds fewer than 85,000 clones, roughly 84% seen once. The length of the CDR3 is 14 residues. V was clipped by 2 bases and J by 3 bases, with 11 bases between them. Looked up from germline, CDR1 is SGHRS and CDR2 is YFSETQ. Noted time point: after dendritic cell vaccination, including at tumor progression/relapse. The sample here was blood, taken after dendritic cell vaccination. This chain joins TRBV5-1 and TRBJ1-1, with TRBD1 as a possible D gene (6 bases). The TCR was taken from a human donor with glioblastoma. DNA of the CDR3: TGCGCCAGCAGCTTTACAGGGAGTGACACTGAAGCTTTCTTT. Its protein product is CASSFTGSDTEAFF.